What follows are 20 T cell receptor beta chains derived from one specimen sequenced in a study of T cell clonotyping in hematopoietic cell transplantation (dated by TCRdb to 2020 to 2023). Libraries were built with the immunoSEQ multiplex PCR assay. TCRdb re-hosts the immuneACCESS table, in-frame sequences only. Its copies lack some clones; in the studies checked, an unresolved V gene accounts for under half of them, and the cause for the rest is not known. The sample yields about 27,000 clones; 90% to 96% were counted once. The ten biggest clones cover approximately 1.3% of the sample. The sequenced material came from peripheral blood mononuclear cells. These receptor sequences come from a man in his forties or fifties in good health. Some clones in this sample may be carry-over from other donors' samples.

This chain's CDR3 is CASSEQGPLPGNTIYF. In DNA form, the CDR3 reads TGTGCCAGCAGCGAACAGGGGCCCCTACCTGGAAACACCATATATTTT. This chain joins TRBV11-2 and TRBJ1-3, with 7 nucleotides matching TRBD1. From germline, CDR1 is SGHAT and CDR2 FQNNGV. Trimming removed 5 bases from V and 2 bases from J; junction bases left unmatched: 9. This CDR3 has 16 residues. The variable domain in full, completed from reference TRBV11-2 and TRBJ1-3, reads EAGVAQSPRYKIIEKRQSVAFWCNPISGHATLYWYQQILGQGPKLLIQFQNNGVVDDSQLPKDRFSAERLKGVDSTLKIQPAKLEDSAVYLCASSEQGPLPGNTIYFGEGSWLTVV.

The rearrangement links TRBV6-5 to TRBJ2-7; a weak D match, TRBD2 (5 bases). This CDR3 contains 14 residues. Germline assignment: CDR1 MNHEY and CDR2 SVGAGI. V was cut by 5 bases and J by 3 bases, with 14 bases left in between. The CDR3 loop is CASSLGVQYYEQYF. The CDR3 DNA is TGTGCCAGCAGTCTCGGGGTCCAGTACTACGAGCAGTACTTC.

J is TRBJ1-2 and V is TRBV14; no definite D call. This CDR3 comprises 15 residues. The germline V gene has CDR1 SGHDN and CDR2 FVKESK. The V end was cut by 4 bases, the J end by 7 bases, with 19 bases between. The CDR3 DNA reads as TGTGCCAGCAGCCGAGATACCGACCCTACTCGTGGCTACACCTTC. Encoded protein: CASSRDTDPTRGYTF.

This clone was found once. The V call is TRBV9, the J call TRBJ2-1, with D perhaps matching TRBD1 (5 bases). This CDR3 has 14 residues. Trimming pared 0 bases from V and 8 bases from J, leaving 12 bases between. Germline V gene sequence: CDR1 SGDLS, CDR2 YYNGEE. The CDR3 sequence is CASSVGSWGDEQFF. In DNA form, the CDR3 reads TGTGCCAGCAGCGTAGGGAGCTGGGGCGATGAGCAGTTCTTC.

The rearrangement joins TRBV7-8 to TRBJ1-1, with TRBD1 as a possible D gene (6 bases). Germline assignment: CDR1 SGHVS and CDR2 FQNEAQ. CDR3 size: 13 residues. V was trimmed by 7 bases and J by 5 bases, leaving 14 bases between them. CDR3 nucleotide sequence: TGTGCCAGCAACAGGGATTCGGGTACTGAAGCTTTCTTT. Its translation: CASNRDSGTEAFF. Full variable domain (missing parts from reference TRBV7-8 and TRBJ1-1): GAGVSQSPRYKVAKRGQDVALRCDPISGHVSLFWYQQALGQGPEFLTYFQNEAQLDKSGLPSDRFFAERPEGSVSTLKIQRTQQEDSAVYLCASNRDSGTEAFFGQGTRLTVV.

The rearrangement uses TRBV6-5 and TRBJ2-5; the match to TRBD1 covers 8 bases. The CDR3 runs to 15 residues. Germline V gene data show CDR1 as MNHEY and CDR2 as SVGAGI. V shed 6 bases and J 5 bases; nucleotides not matched to a gene: 11. The CDR3 DNA sequence: TGTGCCAGCAGCGGGACAGGACATGAGGGCGAGACCCAGTACTTC. Its translation is CASSGTGHEGETQYF.

The DNA of the CDR3 is TGTGCCAGCACCTGGGGGACGGCACATAATGAAAAACTGTTTTTT. It is translated as CASTWGTAHNEKLFF. J is TRBJ1-4 and V is TRBV11-2; tentative D call: TRBD1 (5 bases). The CDR3 extends over 15 amino acids. Trimming shortened V by 7 bases and J by 4 bases, and 16 bases separated the two germline ends. CDR1 and CDR2 from the germline V gene are SGHAT and FQNNGV.

The chain recombines TRBV2 with TRBJ2-7, with TRBD1 as a possible D gene (6 bases). The CDR3 runs to 20 residues. Trimming shortened V by 2 bases and J by 0 bases, and 26 bases separated the two germline ends. Germline loops: CDR1 SNHLY, CDR2 FYNNEI. The CDR3 DNA follows: TGTGCCAGCAGTGAAAGGGCCGCCGGCAGGGGCGCCTTAAGCTCCTACGAGCAGTACTTC. Its translation: CASSERAAGRGALSSYEQYF. Together with reference TRBV2 and TRBJ2-7, the CDR3 gives the full variable domain: EPEVTQTPSHQVTQMGQEVILRCVPISNHLYFYWYRQILGQKVEFLVSFYNNEISEKSEIFDDQFSVERPDGSNFTLKIRSTKLEDSAMYFCASSERAAGRGALSSYEQYFGPGTRLTVT.

The chain joins TRBV6-5 to TRBJ1-6; TRBD1 matches 10 bases. Germline V CDR1 and CDR2: MNHEY, SVGAGI. This CDR3 has 14 amino acids. The V and J ends lost 6 bases and 10 bases, in that order; junction bases with no gene match: 6. The CDR3 DNA sequence: TGTGCCAGCAGCCGGGACAGGGGTTCCTCACCCCTCCACTTT. Translated, it gives CASSRDRGSSPLHF.

The V and J genes are TRBV5-6 and TRBJ2-7; tentatively, D is TRBD2 (5 bases). Germline V gives CDR1 SGHDT, CDR2 YYEEEE. The CDR3 has 14 residues. V lost 6 bases to trimming and J lost 1 base, with 14 bases between them. The CDR3 DNA reads TGTGCCAGCAACCAGTTGGGAGAATCCTACGAGCAGTACTTC. Its protein product is CASNQLGESYEQYF.

The chain employs TRBV7-8 and TRBJ1-6, with 7 bases lining up with TRBD1. CDR3 length equals 14 residues. Germline V gene lookup returns CDR1 SGHVS and CDR2 FQNEAQ. J gave up 7 bases and V 1 base, and 1 base lay outside the gene matches. The CDR3 DNA reads as TGTGCCAGCAGCTTAGACAGGGGAAATTCACCCCTCCACTTT. This gives the protein CASSLDRGNSPLHF.

V and J are TRBV9 and TRBJ2-2, with D uncertain. Germline assignment: CDR1 SGDLS and CDR2 YYNGEE. The CDR3 covers 12 residues. V lost 2 bases and J lost 1, with 0 bases in between. This CDR3 reads CASSVNTGELFF. CDR3 sequence (DNA): TGTGCCAGCAGCGTGAACACCGGGGAGCTGTTTTTT.

The chain is built from TRBV6-5 and TRBJ1-6, with D perhaps matching TRBD1 (6 bases). Looked up from germline, CDR1 is MNHEY and CDR2 is SVGAGI. The CDR3 has 14 residues. Trimming pared 6 bases from V and 4 bases from J, leaving 10 bases between. CDR3 nucleotide sequence: TGTGCCAGCAGCCGGACAGAATATAATTCACCCCTCCACTTT. Encoded protein: CASSRTEYNSPLHF.

The chain is built from TRBV6-5 and TRBJ1-2; perhaps TRBD1 as D (6 bases). V was cut by 6 bases and J by 4 bases, with 18 bases left in between. The germline V gene has CDR1 MNHEY and CDR2 SVGAGI. The CDR3 loop spans 15 amino acids. This chain's CDR3 is CASSPGAIYLYGYTF. CDR3 in DNA: TGTGCCAGCAGCCCAGGGGCAATTTACCTCTATGGCTACACCTTC.

The chain uses TRBV5-4 and TRBJ2-5; 8 bases are a match to TRBD1. This CDR3 comprises 13 residues. Per germline, CDR1 SGHNT and CDR2 YYREEE (reference sequence). V lost 5 bases and J lost 5; bases outside the gene matches: 5. CDR3 sequence reads: CASSSDRVETQYF. The DNA for the CDR3 is TGTGCCAGCAGTTCGGACAGGGTGGAGACCCAGTACTTC. Drawing the rest from reference TRBV5-4 and TRBJ2-5, the complete variable domain is ETGVTQSPTHLIKTRGQQVTLRCSSQSGHNTVSWYQQALGQGPQFIFQYYREEENGRGNFPPRFSGLQFPNYSSELNVNALELDDSALYLCASSSDRVETQYFGPGTRLLVL.

The rearrangement links TRBV19 to TRBJ1-2; the D is unclear. The germline gives CDR1 LNHDA, CDR2 SQIVND (reference sequence). V was shortened by 6 bases and J by 0 bases, with 11 bases between the two germline ends. The CDR3 totals 14 residues. The CDR3 sequence: CASSDTHTNYGYTF. As DNA, the CDR3 is TGTGCCAGTAGCGACACTCACACTAACTATGGCTACACCTTC.

The rearrangement joins TRBV7-2 to TRBJ1-1; D unclear. Trimming took 4 bases from V and 7 from J, leaving 7 bases between them. Germline values: CDR1 SGHTA, CDR2 FQGNSA. CDR3 length equals 11 residues. CDR3: CASSSYFEAFF. The CDR3, as DNA: TGTGCCAGCAGCTCATATTTTGAAGCTTTCTTT.

This chain joins TRBV29-1 and TRBJ1-2; the D is unclear. The germline gives CDR1 SQVTM, CDR2 ANQGSEA. The CDR3 consists of 14 residues. Between the trimmed V and J ends, which lost 4 bases and 6 bases, there was a span of 18 bases. CDR3 nucleotide sequence: TGCAGCGTTGGGGCACCACCGGCCCCTAATGGCTACACCTTC. This encodes CSVGAPPAPNGYTF.

The chain has TRBV7-8 and TRBJ1-5; D is unclear. CDR1 and CDR2 from the germline V gene are SGHVS and FQNEAQ. Deletions cut 1 base from V and 7 bases from J, with 14 bases between. This CDR3 comprises 15 residues. CDR3 sequence (DNA): TGTGCCAGCAGCTTAGTGGGCGTGAGTAACCAGCCCCAGCATTTT. Amino acid sequence: CASSLVGVSNQPQHF.

V gene TRBV28 combines with J gene TRBJ2-5; D ambiguous. CDR3 size: 10 residues. V lost 3 bases, J lost 14 bases, and 10 bases lay in between. The germline V gene encodes CDR1 MDHEN and CDR2 SYDVKM. The DNA of the CDR3 is TGTGCCAGCAGTTTTGAGTTCTTCTACTTC. Protein sequence: CASSFEFFYF.